These 31 T cell receptor beta chains share one sample of origin, sequenced in a study of blood T cell repertoires in COVID-19. Repertoires were generated with immunoSEQ multiplex PCR, while TCRdb's copy carries only in-frame clones and drops some. This repertoire shows roughly 280,000 clones, over 75% found once; its top ten account for 2% to 2.5%. The sequenced material came from PBMCs or T cells enriched from blood (not recorded which). These receptors all come from a woman aged 18-29 years who had recovered from COVID-19.

The chain carries TRBV5-6 and TRBJ2-5; TRBD2 matches 11 bases. Trimming took 2 bases from V and 3 from J; bases not matched to a gene: 6. This CDR3 is built from 16 residues. Germline loops: CDR1 SGHDT, CDR2 YYEEEE. The DNA of the CDR3 is TGTGCCAGCAGCTTAACTAGCGGGGGTTTGGAAGAGACCCAGTACTTC. Translating gives CASSLTSGGLEETQYF.

The CDR3 bases are TGTGCCAGCAGTTTGTCCGGGGGAACGGAGACCCAGTACTTC. Encoded protein: CASSLSGGTETQYF. The V gene is TRBV28, the J gene TRBJ2-5, with D possibly being TRBD2 (6 bases). CDR3 length: 14 amino acids. CDR1 and CDR2 (germline): MDHEN, SYDVKM. V lost 3 bases to trimming and J lost 5 bases, with 13 bases between them.

CDR3 sequence: CASSLAGGDSYNEQFF. The DNA for the CDR3 is TGTGCCAGCAGCTTAGCTGGCGGGGACTCCTACAATGAGCAGTTCTTC. The rearrangement joins TRBV7-8 to TRBJ2-1; D perhaps matches TRBD2 (6 bases). Trimming left V 0 bases short and J 0 bases short, with 9 bases between. From germline, CDR1 is SGHVS and CDR2 FQNEAQ. The CDR3 length is 16 residues.

V gene TRBV6-5 combines with J gene TRBJ2-7; D is ambiguous. Germline lookup yields CDR1 MNHEY and CDR2 SVGAGI. The CDR3 has 16 amino acids. With 0 bases removed from V and 0 bases from J, the gap between germline ends came to 12 bases. The CDR3 DNA reads as TGTGCCAGCAGTTACTCTCAGAGACCTAGCTCCTACGAGCAGTACTTC. Residues: CASSYSQRPSSYEQYF.

This chain joins TRBV6-5 and TRBJ2-5, with TRBD2 matching over 9 bases. The CDR3 contains 13 residues. Germline CDR1 and CDR2: MNHEY and SVGAGI. The V and J ends lost 5 bases and 3 bases, in that order; junction bases with no gene match: 1. The CDR3: CASSRLAEETQYF. The CDR3 bases are TGTGCCAGCAGTCGACTAGCGGAAGAGACCCAGTACTTC.

In its sample, this clone was seen once. The chain combines TRBV28 with TRBJ1-2; perhaps TRBD1 as D (6 bases). Germline CDR1 is MDHEN and CDR2 is SYDVKM. V gave up 6 bases and J gave up 8 bases, with 19 bases separating them. The CDR3 totals 14 residues. This CDR3 reads CASSPTGGLRGYTF. The CDR3, as DNA: TGTGCCAGCAGCCCGACAGGTGGTTTACGGGGCTACACCTTC.

The chain joins TRBV5-4 to TRBJ2-2, with D tentatively TRBD2 (6 bases). V shed 0 bases and J shed 4 bases, with 13 bases lying between them. The CDR3 loop spans 16 amino acids. The germline gives CDR1 SGHNT, CDR2 YYREEE (reference sequence). CDR3 coding DNA: TGTGCCAGCAGCTTGGGGTTCGGGAGCGGCACCGGGGAGCTGTTTTTT. Amino acid sequence: CASSLGFGSGTGELFF. Supplemented by reference TRBV5-4 and TRBJ2-2, the full variable domain reads ETGVTQSPTHLIKTRGQQVTLRCSSQSGHNTVSWYQQALGQGPQFIFQYYREEENGRGNFPPRFSGLQFPNYSSELNVNALELDDSALYLCASSLGFGSGTGELFFGEGSRLTVL.

The rearrangement uses TRBV2 and TRBJ2-5; unclear D gene. V gave up 7 bases and J gave up 9 bases, with 15 bases separating them. Looked up from germline, CDR1 is SNHLY and CDR2 is FYNNEI. The CDR3 covers 12 residues. The CDR3 coding sequence is TGTGCCAGCAAGACTCCGAGGTTGGCCCAGTACTTC. Its translation: CASKTPRLAQYF.

V gene TRBV4-1 combines with J gene TRBJ2-5; 10 bases map to TRBD2. Germline V gene lookup returns CDR1 MGHRA and CDR2 YSYEKL. This CDR3 contains 16 residues. V gave up 3 bases and J gave up 1 base; unmatched junction bases: 5. In DNA, the CDR3 is TGCGCCAGCAGCCATATAAGCGGGGGGGCCCAAGAGACCCAGTACTTC. Its translation is CASSHISGGAQETQYF.

Remarks on this clone: The sample has other DNA sequences that encode this CDR3 too. The rearrangement joins TRBV6-5 to TRBJ2-1; maybe TRBD2 (7 bases). Between the trimmed V and J ends, which lost 3 bases and 6 bases, there was a span of 15 bases. The CDR3 consists of 15 residues. Germline lookup yields CDR1 MNHEY and CDR2 SVGAGI. The CDR3 loop reads CASSYGGGAINEQFF. The CDR3 nucleotides are TGTGCCAGCAGTTATGGAGGGGGGGCAATCAATGAGCAGTTCTTC.

This chain uses TRBV19 with TRBJ1-5, with 7 bases aligning to TRBD1. The CDR3 consists of 13 residues. Germline CDR1 and CDR2: LNHDA and SQIVND (reference sequence). After removal of 4 bases from V and 5 bases from J, the junction contained 2 bases not matched to a gene. The CDR3 DNA reads TGTGCCAGTAGTAGACAGGGAGATCAGCCCCAGCATTTT. Translated, it gives CASSRQGDQPQHF. The full variable domain, with the rest looked up from reference TRBV19 and TRBJ1-5, is DGGITQSPKYLFRKEGQNVTLSCEQNLNHDAMYWYRQDPGQGLRLIYYSQIVNDFQKGDIAEGYSVSREKKESFPLTVTSAQKNPTAFYLCASSRQGDQPQHFGDGTRLSIL.

This chain uses TRBV12-3 or TRBV12-4 with TRBJ2-1; 7 positions match TRBD1. The J segment lost 7 bases and the V segment lost 7 bases, leaving 4 bases of the junction unmatched. The CDR3 covers 12 residues. As DNA, the CDR3 is TGTGCCAGCACCAAGACAGGGAATGAGCAGTTCTTC. Amino acids: CASTKTGNEQFF.

This clone has a handful of counts. The rearrangement joins TRBV7-2 to TRBJ2-7; D ambiguous. Trimming took 5 bases from V and 5 from J, leaving 10 bases between them. The germline V gene encodes CDR1 SGHTA and CDR2 FQGNSA. CDR3 length equals 12 residues. The CDR3 bases are TGTGCCAGCAGCCTCGACACTGACGAGCAGTACTTC. Its translation is CASSLDTDEQYF.

The V call is TRBV6-1, the J call TRBJ2-7; D not resolved. Germline V lookup: CDR1 MNHNS, CDR2 SASEGT. V lost 1 base and J 7 bases, leaving 5 bases between the germline ends. This CDR3 contains 11 residues. The CDR3, as DNA: TGTGCCAGCAGTGAAGGGAGAGAGCAGTACTTC. This gives the protein CASSEGREQYF.

This chain links TRBV9 with TRBJ2-2; 9 bases agree with TRBD2. Germline assignment: CDR1 SGDLS and CDR2 YYNGEE. V gave up 3 bases and J gave up 4 bases; unmatched junction bases: 7. The CDR3 totals 16 residues. As DNA, the CDR3 is TGTGCCAGCAGCGCCTCAGCGGGGGGTGGCACCGGGGAGCTGTTTTTT. Residues: CASSASAGGGTGELFF.

The chain combines TRBV2 with TRBJ2-3; D unresolved. Per the germline V gene, CDR1 is SNHLY and CDR2 is FYNNEI. V lost 5 bases to trimming and J lost 0 bases, with 18 bases between them. This CDR3 is built from 17 residues. The CDR3 loop reads CASSFDRHSTSTDTQYF. The CDR3 bases are TGTGCCAGCAGTTTCGATAGACATTCAACTAGCACAGATACGCAGTATTTT.

The chain carries TRBV12-3 or TRBV12-4 and TRBJ1-1; D is unresolved. Trimming took 6 bases from V and 1 from J, leaving 6 bases between them. The CDR3 is made up of 12 amino acids. CDR3 amino acids: CASSRQNTEAFF. The CDR3 coding sequence is TGTGCCAGCAGCCGACAGAACACTGAAGCTTTCTTT.

The CDR3 DNA reads as TGTGCCAGCAGTTCCCGACAGGGGGCGAGTAGAGTGGCCAAAAACATTCAGTACTTC. Its protein product is CASSSRQGASRVAKNIQYF. V and J are TRBV27 and TRBJ2-4; TRBD1 matches 10 bases. V shed 4 bases, J shed 1 base, and the junction held 13 bases outside the gene matches. In germline, CDR1 is MNHEY, CDR2 SMNVEV (reference sequence). The CDR3 runs to 19 residues.

This chain joins TRBV7-2 and TRBJ2-5, with D tentatively TRBD1 (6 bases). Germline V gives CDR1 SGHTA, CDR2 FQGNSA. This CDR3 comprises 17 residues. Between the trimmed V and J ends, which lost 1 base and 4 bases, there was a span of 19 bases. CDR3: CASSLVGSRGRRETQYF. In nucleotides, the CDR3 is TGTGCCAGCAGCTTAGTCGGAAGCAGGGGTCGGAGAGAGACCCAGTACTTC.

As DNA, the CDR3 is TGTGCCAGCAGCTTAGGGGACAGGGAGAAGGATTCACCCCTCCACTTT. Residues: CASSLGDREKDSPLHF. The rearrangement links TRBV11-3 to TRBJ1-6; TRBD1 agrees at 9 bases. This CDR3 comprises 16 residues. Germline V gene sequence: CDR1 SGHNT, CDR2 YENEEA. V gave up 1 base and J gave up 8 bases; unmatched junction bases: 6.

The CDR3: CASSGNLGQTLQPQHF. The CDR3 DNA sequence: TGTGCCAGCAGTGGTAATCTAGGACAAACTCTTCAGCCCCAGCATTTT. This chain links TRBV6-1 with TRBJ1-5, with TRBD1 as a possible D gene (5 bases). This CDR3 region has 16 residues. Trimming took off 4 bases at V and 6 bases at J, with 19 bases between the two ends. The germline CDR1 and CDR2 sequences are MNHNS and SASEGT.

The chain has TRBV28 and TRBJ1-2, with a tentative D call TRBD1 (5 bases). V dropped 6 bases and J dropped 2 bases, with 25 bases sitting between them. Germline-derived CDR1 and CDR2 are MDHEN and SYDVKM. The length of the CDR3 is 18 residues. Written as DNA, the CDR3 is TGTGCCAGCAGCCTGGCGGGGGTGTCCATACTCCCCAACTATGGCTACACCTTC. Amino acids: CASSLAGVSILPNYGYTF.

The J gene is TRBJ1-4, the V gene TRBV5-4; possibly TRBD1 for D (6 bases). The CDR3 runs to 16 residues. The germline V gene has CDR1 SGHNT and CDR2 YYREEE (reference sequence). V lost 1 base to trimming and J lost 7 bases, with 17 bases between them. This CDR3 reads CASSLTMGGGSEKLFF. For the CDR3, the DNA is TGTGCCAGCAGCTTGACTATGGGCGGGGGCAGTGAAAAACTGTTTTTT. The variable domain in full, completed from reference TRBV5-4 and TRBJ1-4, reads ETGVTQSPTHLIKTRGQQVTLRCSSQSGHNTVSWYQQALGQGPQFIFQYYREEENGRGNFPPRFSGLQFPNYSSELNVNALELDDSALYLCASSLTMGGGSEKLFFGSGTQLSVL.

The CDR3 here is CASSLDRGPEAFF. In DNA, the CDR3 is TGTGCCAGCAGCTTGGACAGGGGTCCTGAAGCTTTCTTT. This chain connects TRBV5-4 to TRBJ1-1; the match to TRBD1 covers 7 bases. J lost 6 bases, V lost 0 bases, and 2 bases had no gene match. This CDR3 has 13 amino acids. CDR1 SGHNT and CDR2 YYREEE come from the germline V gene (reference sequence).

This clone was picked up many times. The chain uses TRBV7-9 and TRBJ2-1, with D tentatively TRBD2 (6 bases). The germline CDR1 and CDR2 sequences are SEHNR and FQNEAQ (reference sequence). This CDR3 spans 12 amino acids. The V and J ends lost 5 bases and 10 bases respectively, with 12 bases between them. This chain's CDR3 is CASSRGLREQFF. The CDR3 DNA reads TGTGCCAGCAGCCGGGGACTCCGCGAGCAGTTCTTC.

The J gene is TRBJ2-7, the V gene TRBV7-6; maybe TRBD2 (5 bases). Trimming pared 4 bases from V and 1 base from J, leaving 14 bases between. The CDR3 is made up of 15 amino acids. Germline CDR1 is SGHVS and CDR2 is FNYEAQ. CDR3 sequence: CASSSMYGGSYEQYF. CDR3 DNA: TGTGCCAGCAGCTCTATGTACGGAGGTTCCTACGAGCAGTACTTC.

This clone is a singleton in its sample. The rearrangement joins TRBV19 to TRBJ1-4; D not certain. Per the germline V gene, CDR1 is LNHDA and CDR2 is SQIVND (reference sequence). This CDR3 has 12 residues. Trimming stripped 3 bases from V and 8 bases from J, with 7 bases between. The CDR3 loop is CASSMAAEKLFF. As DNA, the CDR3 is TGTGCCAGTAGTATGGCCGCAGAAAAACTGTTTTTT.

The rearrangement links TRBV28 to TRBJ2-7; D ambiguous. Germline CDR1 MDHEN, CDR2 SYDVKM. This CDR3 has 11 amino acids. V lost 5 bases to trimming and J lost 6 bases, with 8 bases between them. CDR3 bases: TGTGCCAGCAGTAGAAGAGCCGAGCAGTACTTC. Residues: CASSRRAEQYF.

The chain couples TRBV4-1 to TRBJ1-2; 7 bases match TRBD1. The trim removed 4 bases at V and 6 bases at J, leaving 11 bases unmatched. This CDR3 has 15 residues. Germline V gene data show CDR1 as MGHRA and CDR2 as YSYEKL. CDR3 nucleotide sequence: TGCGCCAGCAGCCCTAGACAGGGTCATGGAAATGGCTACACCTTC. Protein: CASSPRQGHGNGYTF.

This clone was counted a few times. The V gene is TRBV3-1 (or the pseudogene TRBV3-2), the J gene TRBJ2-2; 7 positions match TRBD2. Germline CDR1 is LGHDT and CDR2 is YNNKEL (reference sequence). Germline trimming cut 2 bases from V and 3 bases from J; bases unmatched to any gene: 9. This CDR3 has 17 amino acids. In DNA, the CDR3 is TGTGCCAGCAGCCAATCAAGGGCTAGCGGATACACCGGGGAGCTGTTTTTT. Protein sequence: CASSQSRASGYTGELFF.

The J gene is TRBJ2-7, the V gene TRBV6-1; 10 bases agree with TRBD1. Looked up from germline, CDR1 is MNHNS and CDR2 is SASEGT. After removal of 4 bases from V and 2 bases from J, the junction contained 11 bases not matched to a gene. The CDR3 length is 17 residues. This CDR3 is CASSVQAPGQGTYEQYF. The CDR3 region has the DNA TGTGCCAGCAGTGTCCAGGCCCCGGGACAGGGGACCTACGAGCAGTACTTC.